This T cell receptor beta chain was retrieved from a study of response to subunit inactivated influenza vaccine. This clonotype was observed a handful of times. TCRdb re-derived calls from the RT-PCR reads in MiXCR, one entry per CDR3 protein. The sample contains about 170,000 distinct CDR3 sequences, about an eighth of which appear only once. Germline-derived CDR1 and CDR2 are MNHNS and SASEGT. The length of the CDR3 is 14 residues. V lost 7 bases to trimming and J lost 0 bases, with 13 bases between them. These same records also appear under a second study, on T cells expressing NK-cell markers. From that report: TCR beta libraries carry UMIs added by 5'RACE template switching. The sequencing cohort of eight donors included seven HCMV-seropositive individuals and one seronegative individual. About 1.0-7.0% of CD8+ T cells in several donors belonged to dominant NKG2C+ clonotypes. These clonotypes also led the CD3+CD56-NKG2C+ fraction in several donors.

The chain uses TRBV6-1 and TRBJ2-7; D is tentatively TRBD1 or TRBD2 (5 bases each). Sequenced material: CD8+ T cells sorted from PBMCs, taken 11 to 12 days after vaccination. The receptor's source is a man aged 50 to 60 who received an inactivated influenza vaccine. As DNA, the CDR3 is TGTGCCAGCAATCAGCGAGGGGCCTCCTACGAGCAGTACTTC. Its protein is CASNQRGASYEQYF.